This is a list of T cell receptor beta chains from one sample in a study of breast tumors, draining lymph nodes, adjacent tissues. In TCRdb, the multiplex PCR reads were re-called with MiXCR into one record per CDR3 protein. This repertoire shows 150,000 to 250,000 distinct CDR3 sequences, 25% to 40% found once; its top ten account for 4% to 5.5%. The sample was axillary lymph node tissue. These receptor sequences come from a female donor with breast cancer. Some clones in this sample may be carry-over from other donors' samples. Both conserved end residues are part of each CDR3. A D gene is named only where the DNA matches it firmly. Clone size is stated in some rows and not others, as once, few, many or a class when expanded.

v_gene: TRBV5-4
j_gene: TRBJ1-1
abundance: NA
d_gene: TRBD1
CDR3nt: TGTGCCAGCAGCATCGGACAGGGGGACACTGAAGCTTTCTTT
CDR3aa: CASSIGQGDTEAFF

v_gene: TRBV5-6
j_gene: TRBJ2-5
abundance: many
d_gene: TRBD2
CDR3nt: TGTGCCAGCACTAGCGGGGGTAGCGAGACCCAGTACTTC
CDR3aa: CASTSGGSETQYF

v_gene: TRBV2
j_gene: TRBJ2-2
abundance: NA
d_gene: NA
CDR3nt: TGTGCCATCAGTCACCGGCCGACCGGGGAGCTGTTTTTT
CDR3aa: CAISHRPTGELFF

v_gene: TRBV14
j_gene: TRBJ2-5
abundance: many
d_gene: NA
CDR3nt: TGTGCCAGCAGCCAAGATACTTCGGACTTCTGGGTTCAAGAGACCCAGTACTTC
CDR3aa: CASSQDTSDFWVQETQYF

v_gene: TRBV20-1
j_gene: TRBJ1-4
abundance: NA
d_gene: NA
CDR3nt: TGCAGTGCTACTAGCGGGTATACCTACAATGAAAAACTGTTTTTT
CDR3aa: CSATSGYTYNEKLFF

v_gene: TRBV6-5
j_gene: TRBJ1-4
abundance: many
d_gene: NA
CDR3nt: TGTGCCAGCACCCTCGACCCCCTTAACCCGCGAGAAAAACTGTTTTTT
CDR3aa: CASTLDPLNPREKLFF

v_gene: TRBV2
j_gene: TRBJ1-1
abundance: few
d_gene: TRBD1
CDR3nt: TGTGCCAGCAGCGGGGGCTGGGAGACAGGGTACGACGCTTTCTTT
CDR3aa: CASSGGWETGYDAFF

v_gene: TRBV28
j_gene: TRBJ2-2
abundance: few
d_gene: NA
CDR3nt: TGTGCCAGCAGCCGGGACACGAACACCGGGGAGCTGTTTTTT
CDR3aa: CASSRDTNTGELFF

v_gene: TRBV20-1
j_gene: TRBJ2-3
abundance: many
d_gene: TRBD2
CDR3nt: TGCAGTGCCCTAGCGGGGAGCACAGATACGCAGTATTTT
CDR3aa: CSALAGSTDTQYF

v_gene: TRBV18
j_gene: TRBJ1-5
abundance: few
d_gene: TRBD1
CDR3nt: TGTGCCAGCTCACCCTCAGGGGGCGGAGGTCAGCCCCAGCATTTT
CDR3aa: CASSPSGGGGQPQHF

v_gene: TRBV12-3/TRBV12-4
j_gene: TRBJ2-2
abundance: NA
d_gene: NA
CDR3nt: TGTGCCAGCCATCGCACGGTGGGGGCGGTGGGCACCGAGGAGCTGTTTTTT
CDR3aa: CASHRTVGAVGTEELFF

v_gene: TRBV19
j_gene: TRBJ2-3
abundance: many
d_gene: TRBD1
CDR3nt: TGTGCCAGTAGTATGGGACAGGGTTTTCCAGATACGCAGTATTTT
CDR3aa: CASSMGQGFPDTQYF

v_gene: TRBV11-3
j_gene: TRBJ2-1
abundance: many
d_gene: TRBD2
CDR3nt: TGTGCCAGCAGCCCCTCCCGGACTAGCGGGGACGAGCAGTTCTTC
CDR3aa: CASSPSRTSGDEQFF

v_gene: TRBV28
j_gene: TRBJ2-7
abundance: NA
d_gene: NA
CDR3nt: TGTGCCAGCAGTCCCGACTTCCTCGAGCAGTACTTC
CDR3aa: CASSPDFLEQYF

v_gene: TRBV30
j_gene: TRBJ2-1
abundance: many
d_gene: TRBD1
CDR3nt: TGTGCCTGGGCGAAACAGGGGGCTGAGCAGTTCTTC
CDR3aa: CAWAKQGAEQFF

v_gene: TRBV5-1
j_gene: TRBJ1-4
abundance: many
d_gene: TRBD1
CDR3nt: TGCGCCAGCAGCCGCTTAGGACAGGCCGGCAGTGAAAAACTGTTTTTT
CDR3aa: CASSRLGQAGSEKLFF

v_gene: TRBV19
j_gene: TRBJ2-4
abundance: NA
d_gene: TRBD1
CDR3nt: TGTGCCAGTAGTATCCCGACAGGGGATCTAGCCAAAAACATTCAGTACTTC
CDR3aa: CASSIPTGDLAKNIQYF

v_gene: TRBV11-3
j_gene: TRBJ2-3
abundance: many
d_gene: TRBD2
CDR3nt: TGTGCCAGCAGCCGGAGCGGGAGGGCTGGAGATACGCAGTATTTT
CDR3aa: CASSRSGRAGDTQYF

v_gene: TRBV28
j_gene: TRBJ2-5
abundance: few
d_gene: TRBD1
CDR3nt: TGTGCCAGCAGGGGGACAGCAATTCAAGAGACCCAGTACTTC
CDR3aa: CASRGTAIQETQYF

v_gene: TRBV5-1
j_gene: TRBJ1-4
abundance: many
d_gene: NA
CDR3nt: TGCGCCAGCAGTACCGCGGGAGGCCCTTTT
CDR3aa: CASSTAGGPF

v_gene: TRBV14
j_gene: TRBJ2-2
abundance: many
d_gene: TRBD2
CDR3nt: TGTGCCAGCAGCCAAGCGGGGGGGCCGAGCACCGGGGAGCTGTTTTTT
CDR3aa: CASSQAGGPSTGELFF

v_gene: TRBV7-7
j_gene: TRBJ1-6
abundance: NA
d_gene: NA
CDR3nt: TGTGCTAGCAGCTTGAGAGCCCGGAGCTCCTATAATTACCCCCTCCACTTT
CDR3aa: CASSLRARSSYNYPLHF

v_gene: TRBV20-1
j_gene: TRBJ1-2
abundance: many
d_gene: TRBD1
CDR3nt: TGCAGTGCAGCTCCCCGGGACAGGGGAGGCTACACCTTC
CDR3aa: CSAAPRDRGGYTF

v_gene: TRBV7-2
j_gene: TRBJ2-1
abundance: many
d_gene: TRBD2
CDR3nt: TGTGCCAGCGGGGGGACTAGCGGACCTTACAATGAGCAGTTCTTC
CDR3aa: CASGGTSGPYNEQFF

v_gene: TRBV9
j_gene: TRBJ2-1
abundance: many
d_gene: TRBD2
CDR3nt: TGTGCCAGCAGCGCACGGGGGGGCGGGAACAATGAGCAGTTCTTC
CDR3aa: CASSARGGGNNEQFF

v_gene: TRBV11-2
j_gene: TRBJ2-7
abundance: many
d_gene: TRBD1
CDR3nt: TGTGCCAGCAGCCCCCGGACAGGGGGGTACGAGCAGTACTTC
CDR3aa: CASSPRTGGYEQYF

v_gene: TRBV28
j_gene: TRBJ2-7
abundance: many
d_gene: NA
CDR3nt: TGTGCCAGCAGTATGCTAGCGTCTCCCTACGAGCAGTACTTC
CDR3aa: CASSMLASPYEQYF

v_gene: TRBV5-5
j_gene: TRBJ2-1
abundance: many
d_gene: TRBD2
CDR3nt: TGTGCCAGCAGCTTGCAGTTGGGGACTAGCGGAAATGAGCAGTTCTTC
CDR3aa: CASSLQLGTSGNEQFF

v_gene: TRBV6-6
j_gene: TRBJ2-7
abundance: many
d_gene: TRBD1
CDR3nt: TGTGCCAGCAGACTCGGACAGGGGATCTCCTACGAGCAGTACTTC
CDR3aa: CASRLGQGISYEQYF

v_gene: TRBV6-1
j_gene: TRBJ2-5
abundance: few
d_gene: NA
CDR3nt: TGTGCCAGCAGTCAAGCAGGGCGAGAGACCCAGTACTTC
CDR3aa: CASSQAGRETQYF

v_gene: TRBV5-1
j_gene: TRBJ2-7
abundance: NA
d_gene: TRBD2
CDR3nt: TGCGCCAGCAGCTTGGGGGGACTAGCGGGAGAGCAGTACTTC
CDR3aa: CASSLGGLAGEQYF

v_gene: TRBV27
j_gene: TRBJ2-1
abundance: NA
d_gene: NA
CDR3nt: TGTGCCAGCAGTTTCCGGGAGAGGTATGAGCAGTTCTTC
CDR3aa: CASSFRERYEQFF

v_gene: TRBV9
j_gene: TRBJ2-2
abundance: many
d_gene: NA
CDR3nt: TGTGCCAGCAGCGTAGGGATAAGGGTTGTGGACACCGGGGAGCTGTTTTTT
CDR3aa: CASSVGIRVVDTGELFF

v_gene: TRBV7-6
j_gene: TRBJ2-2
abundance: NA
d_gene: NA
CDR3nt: TGTGCCAGCAGCTTAGGATCCCCGACAGGTGGGCTGTTTTTT
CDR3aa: CASSLGSPTGGLFF

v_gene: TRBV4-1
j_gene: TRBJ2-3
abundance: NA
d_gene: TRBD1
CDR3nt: TGCGCCAGCAGCCACCTACAGGGGAGCTCCTACAATGAGCAGTATTTT
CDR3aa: CASSHLQGSSYNEQYF

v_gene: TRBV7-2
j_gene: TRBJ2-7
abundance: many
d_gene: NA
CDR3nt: TGTGCCAGCAGAGAAGGGGGAGTGCAGGGGGGTGGGCAGTACTTC
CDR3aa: CASREGGVQGGGQYF

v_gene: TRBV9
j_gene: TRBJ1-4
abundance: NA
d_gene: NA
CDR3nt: TGTGCCAGCAGCGTAAACGGGGGCGAGGGCGAAAAACTGTTTTTT
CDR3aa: CASSVNGGEGEKLFF

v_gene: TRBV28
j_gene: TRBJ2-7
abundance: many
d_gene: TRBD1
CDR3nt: TGTGCCTCCCGGACAGGGGCCTACGAGCAGTACTTC
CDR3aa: CASRTGAYEQYF

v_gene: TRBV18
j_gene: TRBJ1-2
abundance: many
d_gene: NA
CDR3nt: TGTGCCAGCTCACCAGCCCCTCACTGGGGTTTCTATGGCTACACCTTC
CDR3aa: CASSPAPHWGFYGYTF

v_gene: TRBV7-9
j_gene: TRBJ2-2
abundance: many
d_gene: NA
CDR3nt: TGTGCCAGCCTGCCGGGCACCGGGGAGCTGTTTTTT
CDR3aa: CASLPGTGELFF

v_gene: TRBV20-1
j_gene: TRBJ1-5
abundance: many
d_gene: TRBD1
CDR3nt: TGCAGTGCAAAGGGGGCTTATAGCAATCAGCCCCAGCATTTT
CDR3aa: CSAKGAYSNQPQHF

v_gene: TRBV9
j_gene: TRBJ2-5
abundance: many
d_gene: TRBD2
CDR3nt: TGTGCCAGCAGCGTAGCGGGGGGGCGAGTAGAGACCCAGTACTTC
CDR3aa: CASSVAGGRVETQYF

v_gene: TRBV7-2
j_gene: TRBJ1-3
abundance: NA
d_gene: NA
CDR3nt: TGTGCCAGCAGGGGGGGGACTACTGGAAACACCATATATTTT
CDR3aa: CASRGGTTGNTIYF

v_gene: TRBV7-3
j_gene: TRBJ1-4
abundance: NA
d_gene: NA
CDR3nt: TGTGCCAGCAGCTTAGAGGGGACGGATGAAAAACTGTTTTTT
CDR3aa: CASSLEGTDEKLFF

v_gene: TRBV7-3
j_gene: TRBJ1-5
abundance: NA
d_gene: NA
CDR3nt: TGTGCCAGCAGCTTAAGCGGCGGGAGAGCCGACGAGCATTTT
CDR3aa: CASSLSGGRADEHF

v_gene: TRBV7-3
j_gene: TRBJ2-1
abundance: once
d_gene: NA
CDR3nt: TGTGCCAGCAGGCTAACCGGGAATGAGCAGTTCTTC
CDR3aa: CASRLTGNEQFF

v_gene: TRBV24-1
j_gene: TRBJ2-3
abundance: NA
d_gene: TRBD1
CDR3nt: TGTGCCACCAGTGATAGATGTCGACAGGGCGTTACAGATACGCAGTATTTT
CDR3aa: CATSDRCRQGVTDTQYF

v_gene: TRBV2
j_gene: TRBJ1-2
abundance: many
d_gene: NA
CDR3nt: TGTGCCAGCATACAGGGCCGTTTTAACTATGGCTACACCTTC
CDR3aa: CASIQGRFNYGYTF

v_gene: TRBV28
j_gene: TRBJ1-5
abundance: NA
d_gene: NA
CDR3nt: TGTGCCAGCAGCTCCGGGCAGGGGTGGAATCAGCCCCAGCATTTT
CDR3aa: CASSSGQGWNQPQHF

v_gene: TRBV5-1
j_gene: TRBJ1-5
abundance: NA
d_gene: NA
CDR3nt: TGCGCCAGCACCGCTGGGGGCAGGGGCAACCAGCCCCAGCATTTT
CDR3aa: CASTAGGRGNQPQHF

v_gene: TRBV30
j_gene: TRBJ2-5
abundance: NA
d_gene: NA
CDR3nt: TGTGCCTGGAGTCGGAGCGGGTCTGCGGAGACCCAGTACTTC
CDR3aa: CAWSRSGSAETQYF

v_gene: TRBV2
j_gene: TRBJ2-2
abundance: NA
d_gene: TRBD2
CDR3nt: TGTGCCAGCAGTGTCCGAAGCGGGAGTCGTTCCGGGGAGCTGTTTTTT
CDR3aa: CASSVRSGSRSGELFF

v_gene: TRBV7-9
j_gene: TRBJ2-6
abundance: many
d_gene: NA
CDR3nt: TGTGCCAGCACCCTCGGAATCTCTGGGGCCAACGTCCTGACTTTC
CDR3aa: CASTLGISGANVLTF